Each of the 19 T cell receptor beta chains below was sequenced from the same sample in a study of shared clonotypes between healthy human individuals. The naive CD8 subset, CD45RO-negative cells positively selected for CCR7, excluded terminally differentiated effector memory CD45RA+ cells. The table came from immunoSEQ multiplex PCR; TCRdb's copy has only in-frame clones and leaves some out. The table lists about 2 million clones, over 85% of them singletons. The sequenced material came from naive CD8+ T cells sorted from blood. These receptors all stem from a man aged 18-30 years in good health.

As DNA, the CDR3 is TGCGCCAGCAGCCAAGGCTTTCCCGGGGTCTCCTACGAGCAGTACTTC. This codes for CASSQGFPGVSYEQYF. The chain has TRBV4-1 and TRBJ2-7, with D possibly TRBD2 on 5 matching bases. V was shortened by 1 base and J by 0 bases, with 13 bases between the two germline ends. CDR3 length equals 16 residues. Germline loops: CDR1 MGHRA, CDR2 YSYEKL.

The genes are TRBV6-6 and TRBJ2-7, with a possible D match to TRBD2 (6 bases). Germline values: CDR1 MNHNY, CDR2 SVGAGI (reference sequence). The CDR3 has 16 residues. V lost 0 bases and J 0 bases, leaving 12 bases between the germline ends. CDR3 amino acids: CASSYSEGWNSYEQYF. The CDR3 coding sequence is TGTGCCAGCAGTTACTCGGAGGGGTGGAACTCCTACGAGCAGTACTTC.

This chain connects TRBV20-1 to TRBJ1-2; D not resolved. The CDR3 sequence is 11 residues long. Per germline, CDR1 DFQATT and CDR2 SNEGSKA (reference sequence). The V gene lost 4 bases and the J gene lost 4 bases, with 7 bases spanning the gap. CDR3 bases: TGCAGTGCTATAGGATCCTATGGCTACACCTTC. This encodes CSAIGSYGYTF.

V usage is TRBV4-2 and J usage is TRBJ2-1; 11 bases line up with TRBD2. CDR3 length: 17 residues. CDR1 LGHNA and CDR2 YNFKEQ come from the germline V gene. With 2 bases clipped from V and 2 bases from J, the junction kept 5 bases outside the gene matches. CDR3 protein: CASSQLAGGGAYNEQFF. The CDR3 region has the DNA TGTGCCAGCAGCCAACTAGCGGGGGGAGGGGCCTACAATGAGCAGTTCTTC.

The chain joins TRBV4-2 to TRBJ1-1; 7 positions match TRBD1. V shed 2 bases, J shed 0 bases, and the junction held 3 bases outside the gene matches. Germline V gives CDR1 LGHNA, CDR2 YNFKEQ. This CDR3 comprises 15 residues. CDR3 region: CASSQLQGMNTEAFF. CDR3 bases: TGTGCCAGCAGCCAACTACAGGGGATGAACACTGAAGCTTTCTTT.

The genes are TRBV6-1 and TRBJ2-7; weak D call: TRBD1 (6 bases). The CDR3 runs 15 residues. Between the trimmed V and J ends, which lost 2 bases and 2 bases, there was a span of 13 bases. Germline V CDR1 and CDR2: MNHNS, SASEGT. The CDR3 DNA sequence: TGTGCCAGCAGTGAAATATGGGGGCAGGCCTACGAGCAGTACTTC. This encodes CASSEIWGQAYEQYF.

This chain links TRBV27 with TRBJ2-5; TRBD1 or TRBD2 may be the D gene (7 bases each). Germline CDR1 and CDR2: MNHEY and SMNVEV (reference sequence). This CDR3 is built from 18 residues. The germline V and J ends were trimmed by 9 bases and 2 bases, with 28 bases remaining between them. The CDR3 sequence is CARPKEGRGGIIQETQYF. CDR3 nucleotide sequence: TGTGCCAGGCCGAAGGAGGGCAGGGGGGGAATCATACAAGAGACCCAGTACTTC.

The rearrangement links TRBV7-6 to TRBJ2-5, with D unclear. Germline loops: CDR1 SGHVS, CDR2 FNYEAQ. With 1 base removed from V and 4 bases from J, the gap between germline ends came to 13 bases. The CDR3 runs 15 residues. The CDR3 DNA is TGTGCCAGCAGCTTAGTAGGCTCGACGGGAGAGACCCAGTACTTC. It translates to CASSLVGSTGETQYF.

The chain is built from TRBV29-1 and TRBJ1-1; no definite D call. Germline V gene data show CDR1 as SQVTM and CDR2 as ANQGSEA. V gave up 2 bases and J gave up 7 bases, with 11 bases separating them. CDR3 length equals 12 residues. CDR3 sequence (DNA): TGCAGCGTTGAATTTAGGGCGGGTGAAGCTTTCTTT. It codes for CSVEFRAGEAFF. Full variable domain (remainder filled in from reference TRBV29-1 and TRBJ1-1): SAVISQKPSRDICQRGTSLTIQCQVDSQVTMMFWYRQQPGQSLTLIATANQGSEATYESGFVIDKFPISRPNLTFSTLTVSNMSPEDSSIYLCSVEFRAGEAFFGQGTRLTVV.

V is TRBV2 and J is TRBJ2-7, with D perhaps TRBD2 (7 bases). From germline, CDR1 is SNHLY and CDR2 FYNNEI. Trimming pared 10 bases from V and 2 bases from J, leaving 18 bases between. The CDR3 consists of 14 residues. The CDR3 protein is CATLGGRDPYEQYF. CDR3 bases: TGTGCCACCCTGGGGGGGCGGGACCCCTACGAGCAGTACTTC.

This sequence joins TRBV11-3 and TRBJ2-5, with 10 bases identical to TRBD1. This CDR3 contains 13 residues. In germline, CDR1 is SGHNT, CDR2 YENEEA. J gave up 5 bases and V 5 bases, and 2 bases lay outside the gene matches. CDR3 loop: CASSPDRGETQYF. The CDR3 DNA follows: TGTGCCAGCAGCCCGGACAGGGGGGAGACCCAGTACTTC.

CDR3 sequence (DNA): TGTGCCAGCAGCTTAGACCCGGACGGGTTCTCCTACGAGCAGTACTTC. Protein product: CASSLDPDGFSYEQYF. The chain joins TRBV7-9 to TRBJ2-7; D is unresolved. The germline V and J ends were trimmed by 1 base and 0 bases, with 13 bases remaining between them. Germline V CDR1 and CDR2: SEHNR, FQNEAQ (reference sequence). This CDR3 has 16 residues.

V gene TRBV29-1 combines with J gene TRBJ2-7; D not resolved. Germline CDR1 SQVTM, CDR2 ANQGSEA. Trimming removed 4 bases from V and 0 bases from J, with 10 bases in between. This CDR3 spans 13 amino acids. DNA of the CDR3: TGCAGCGTTGCAAATTGGAGCTCCTACGAGCAGTACTTC. Amino acid sequence: CSVANWSSYEQYF.

The J gene is TRBJ2-1, the V gene TRBV11-2; no reliable D call. The ends were cut back, 3 bases at V and 3 bases at J, with 21 bases in the middle. CDR1 and CDR2 from the germline V gene are SGHAT and FQNNGV. The CDR3 is 18 amino acids. The CDR3: CASSFRAVLASYYNEQFF. In DNA, the CDR3 is TGTGCCAGCAGCTTTAGGGCGGTTTTGGCTAGTTACTACAATGAGCAGTTCTTC.

Concerning this clone itself: The same CDR3 is also encoded by other DNA sequences in this sample. The chain recombines TRBV5-1 with TRBJ2-7; D is possibly TRBD1 (6 bases). Trimming left V 2 bases short and J 4 bases short, with 7 bases between. Per the germline V gene, CDR1 is SGHRS and CDR2 is YFSETQ. The CDR3 is 12 amino acids. The DNA for the CDR3 is TGCGCCAGCAGCTTTACAGGGTACGAGCAGTACTTC. This translates into CASSFTGYEQYF.

This chain links TRBV7-2 with TRBJ2-7, with 16 bases aligning to TRBD2. The CDR3 has 17 residues. From germline, CDR1 is SGHTA and CDR2 FQGNSA. Germline trimming cut 5 bases from V and 5 bases from J; bases unmatched to any gene: 9. CDR3 DNA sequence: TGTGCCAGCAGCCAGTCCGGGACTAGCGGGAGGGCCCACGAGCAGTACTTC. It is translated as CASSQSGTSGRAHEQYF.

The rearrangement links TRBV5-4 to TRBJ2-1; 8 positions agree with TRBD1. Germline V gene lookup returns CDR1 SGHNT and CDR2 YYREEE (reference sequence). V shed 2 bases and J 3 bases; nucleotides not matched to a gene: 4. The length of the CDR3 is 15 residues. DNA of the CDR3: TGTGCCAGCAGCTTTCGACAGGGGTACTACAATGAGCAGTTCTTC. Translation: CASSFRQGYYNEQFF.

The rearrangement joins TRBV7-2 to TRBJ2-3, with TRBD2 as a possible D gene (5 bases). CDR1 is SGHTA, CDR2 FQGNSA, per germline. CDR3 length equals 13 residues. V gave up 5 bases and J gave up 14 bases, with 20 bases separating them. The CDR3 spells CASSPTGSGDAYF. DNA of the CDR3: TGTGCCAGCAGCCCGACCGGCAGCGGAGACGCGTATTTT.

The chain's CDR3 is CASTLAGENNEQFF. The CDR3, as DNA: TGTGCCAGCACCTTAGCGGGGGAGAACAATGAGCAGTTCTTC. The V gene is TRBV28, the J gene TRBJ2-1, with 9 bases matching TRBD2. After removal of 7 bases from V and 5 bases from J, the junction contained 6 bases not matched to a gene. The CDR3 sequence is 14 residues long. Germline V lookup: CDR1 MDHEN, CDR2 SYDVKM. Full variable domain (remainder filled in from reference TRBV28 and TRBJ2-1): DVKVTQSSRYLVKRTGEKVFLECVQDMDHENMFWYRQDPGLGLRLIYFSYDVKMKEKGDIPEGYSVSREKKERFSLILESASTNQTSMYLCASTLAGENNEQFFGPGTRLTVL.